Described below is a single T cell receptor (beta chain) sequence and its context. The table lists this clonotype with many counts. What antigen it recognizes has not been identified. No base quality information exists; no much larger clone differs at one position. The method was 5' RACE. The sequencer listed for this sample is Illumina MiSeq. The public reads were reanalyzed by TCRdb: fastp trimming at Q25, MiXCR alignment, in-frame beta chains only. Rows are unified per CDR3 protein, each entry keeping the most common DNA and genes. This sample lists more than 25,000 distinct CDR3 sequences; around 8.6% were detected once. The ten largest clones capture under 3% of the sample. The source of the sample is a study of chronic HIV infection and antiretroviral therapy (dated by TCRdb to 2013 to 2016). The CDR1 and CDR2 encoded by the germline V gene (reference sequence) are DFQATT and SNEGSKA. V lost 5 bases and J lost 3 bases, and the count of bases not matched to a germline gene is 6. From its cysteine to its phenylalanine, the CDR3 spans 13 amino acids. The retained sequence is limited to the CDR3, 39 bases, with the frame set at the first base.

The sequence links TRBV20-1 to TRBJ1-2, and TRBD1 matches 7 of the central bases. Sequencing was done on a sample of peripheral blood. This TCR derives from an adult who had HIV and had not received antiretroviral therapy, or was an uninfected healthy control (not recorded which). The nucleotide sequence is given as TGCAGTGCTGGAGGGGGCGCGGACTATGGCTACACCTTC. It specifies CSAGGGADYGYTF.